A single sample gave rise to the 14 T cell receptor beta chains below, sequenced in a study of cytomegalovirus exposure and HLA in healthy donors. Generated by immunoSEQ multiplex PCR, the TCRdb table keeps only in-frame clones and is missing some. The table records roughly 130,000 clones, 85% to 90% of them present only once. What was sequenced was PBMCs. These receptor sequences come from a man younger than 40 in good health and CMV-seronegative.

V usage is TRBV19 and J usage is TRBJ2-7, with D maybe TRBD1 (6 bases). CDR1 is LNHDA and CDR2 is SQIVND in the germline V gene (reference sequence). Trimming shortened V by 1 base and J by 3 bases, and 10 bases separated the two germline ends. This CDR3 is built from 14 residues. DNA of the CDR3: TGTGCCAGTAGTATAGGACAGGTCGACTACGAGCAGTACTTC. Residues: CASSIGQVDYEQYF.

The V gene is TRBV25-1, the J gene TRBJ1-1, with a possible D match to TRBD1 (6 bases). Between the trimmed V and J ends, which lost 4 bases and 0 bases, there was a span of 12 bases. The CDR3 has 15 residues. Germline V lookup: CDR1 MGHDK, CDR2 SYGVNS. For the CDR3, the DNA is TGTGCCAGCAGTGGCCGGACAGCTATGAACACTGAAGCTTTCTTT. It yields the protein CASSGRTAMNTEAFF.

This sequence joins TRBV5-4 and TRBJ2-5, with TRBD1 identical over 8 bases. The CDR3 loop spans 14 amino acids. The junction had 7 bases not matched to a gene; V was cut back by 4 bases and J by 5 bases. The germline gives CDR1 SGHNT, CDR2 YYREEE (reference sequence). The CDR3 is CASSPDRAYETQYF. In DNA, the CDR3 is TGTGCCAGCAGCCCGGACAGGGCGTACGAGACCCAGTACTTC.

The chain employs TRBV5-5 and TRBJ2-7, with D possibly matching TRBD2 (7 bases). The germline V gene has CDR1 SGHKS and CDR2 YYEKEE (reference sequence). The CDR3 totals 15 residues. The V gene lost 3 bases and the J gene lost 0 bases, with 13 bases spanning the gap. The CDR3 sequence: CASSWEGDFSYEQYF. As DNA, the CDR3 is TGTGCCAGCAGCTGGGAGGGGGACTTCTCCTACGAGCAGTACTTC.

V and J are TRBV7-9 and TRBJ2-7; D perhaps matches TRBD2 (5 bases). Per the germline V gene, CDR1 is SEHNR and CDR2 is FQNEAQ (reference sequence). This CDR3 spans 12 amino acids. The germline V and J ends were trimmed by 5 bases and 0 bases, with 5 bases remaining between them. The CDR3 region is CASSEGSYEQYF. In nucleotides, the CDR3 is TGTGCCAGCAGCGAGGGCTCCTACGAGCAGTACTTC.

The chain links TRBV5-4 to TRBJ2-5, with 7 bases that match TRBD1. Trimming took 3 bases from V and 1 from J; bases not matched to a gene: 3. Per germline, CDR1 SGHNT and CDR2 YYREEE (reference sequence). This CDR3 has 14 amino acids. This CDR3 is CASSSTGAQETQYF. For the CDR3, the DNA is TGTGCCAGCAGCTCAACAGGGGCCCAAGAGACCCAGTACTTC.

The rearrangement joins TRBV5-6 to TRBJ1-5; D is possibly TRBD1 (5 bases). The V and J ends lost 0 bases and 3 bases respectively, with 7 bases between them. This CDR3 is built from 14 residues. Germline-derived CDR1 and CDR2 are SGHDT and YYEEEE. CDR3 loop: CASSLARDNQPQHF. For the CDR3, the DNA is TGTGCCAGCAGCTTGGCCAGGGACAATCAGCCCCAGCATTTT.

This clone has just one count. V usage is TRBV4-1 and J usage is TRBJ1-2; weak D call: TRBD1 (6 bases). The V gene's germline CDR1 is MGHRA and CDR2 YSYEKL. The CDR3 runs to 12 residues. Deletions cut 7 bases from V and 6 bases from J, with 12 bases between. The CDR3 nucleotides read TGCGCCAGCACGGGGGGGGGCGATGGCTACACCTTC. The encoded protein is CASTGGGDGYTF.

This rearrangement joins TRBV9 to TRBJ2-7; D remains ambiguous. The germline V gene has CDR1 SGDLS and CDR2 YYNGEE. V gave up 4 bases and J gave up 3 bases, with 11 bases separating them. This CDR3 spans 13 amino acids. CDR3 DNA sequence: TGTGCCAGCAGCCCTAGTGTGGGCTACGAGCAGTACTTC. The encoded protein is CASSPSVGYEQYF.

In its sample, this clone was seen once. The chain has TRBV13 and TRBJ2-7; TRBD1 might be the D (5 bases). Trimming took off 1 base at V and 1 base at J, with 11 bases between the two ends. The CDR3 loop spans 15 amino acids. Germline CDR1 PRHDT, CDR2 FYEKMQ (reference sequence). DNA for the CDR3: TGTGCCAGCAGCTTAGCCCTGGGGCCGTCCTACGAGCAGTACTTC. As protein: CASSLALGPSYEQYF.

The chain has TRBV4-1 and TRBJ2-1; 8 positions agree with TRBD2. Germline values: CDR1 MGHRA, CDR2 YSYEKL. With 3 bases clipped from V and 4 bases from J, the junction kept 8 bases outside the gene matches. The CDR3 is 16 residues long. CDR3 nucleotide sequence: TGCGCCAGCAGCCATGGTGGGGGCGGGGGGTACAATGAGCAGTTCTTC. Translated: CASSHGGGGGYNEQFF.

The chain links TRBV11-2 to TRBJ1-3; TRBD1 matches at 8 bases. The CDR3 is made up of 14 amino acids. Germline V gene data show CDR1 as SGHAT and CDR2 as FQNNGV. V lost 5 bases to trimming and J lost 4 bases; unmatched junction nucleotides: 4. CDR3 DNA: TGTGCCAGCAGCGCGCGGGACAGGGGAAACACCATATATTTT. It encodes CASSARDRGNTIYF.

The gene calls are TRBV4-1 and TRBJ1-6; unclear D gene. V dropped 0 bases and J dropped 7 bases, with 4 bases sitting between them. The V gene's germline CDR1 is MGHRA and CDR2 YSYEKL. The CDR3 loop spans 13 amino acids. In DNA, the CDR3 is TGCGCCAGCAGCCAAGATATGAATTCACCCCTCCACTTT. This codes for CASSQDMNSPLHF.

The V gene is TRBV7-4, the J gene TRBJ2-5; TRBD2 matches 12 bases. From germline, CDR1 is SGHVT and CDR2 SQSDAQ. The CDR3 totals 17 residues. The junction had 3 bases not matched to a gene; V was cut back by 0 bases and J by 1 base. Here the CDR3 DNA reads TGTGCCAGCAGCTTAGCGACTAGCGGGGGATCCCAAGAGACCCAGTACTTC. Translation: CASSLATSGGSQETQYF. The whole variable domain, filled in from reference TRBV7-4 and TRBJ2-5, reads GAGVSQSPRYKVAKRGRDVALRCDSISGHVTLYWYRQTLGQGSEVLTYSQSDAQRDKSGRPSGRFSAERPERSVSTLKIQRTEQGDSAVYLCASSLATSGGSQETQYFGPGTRLLVL.